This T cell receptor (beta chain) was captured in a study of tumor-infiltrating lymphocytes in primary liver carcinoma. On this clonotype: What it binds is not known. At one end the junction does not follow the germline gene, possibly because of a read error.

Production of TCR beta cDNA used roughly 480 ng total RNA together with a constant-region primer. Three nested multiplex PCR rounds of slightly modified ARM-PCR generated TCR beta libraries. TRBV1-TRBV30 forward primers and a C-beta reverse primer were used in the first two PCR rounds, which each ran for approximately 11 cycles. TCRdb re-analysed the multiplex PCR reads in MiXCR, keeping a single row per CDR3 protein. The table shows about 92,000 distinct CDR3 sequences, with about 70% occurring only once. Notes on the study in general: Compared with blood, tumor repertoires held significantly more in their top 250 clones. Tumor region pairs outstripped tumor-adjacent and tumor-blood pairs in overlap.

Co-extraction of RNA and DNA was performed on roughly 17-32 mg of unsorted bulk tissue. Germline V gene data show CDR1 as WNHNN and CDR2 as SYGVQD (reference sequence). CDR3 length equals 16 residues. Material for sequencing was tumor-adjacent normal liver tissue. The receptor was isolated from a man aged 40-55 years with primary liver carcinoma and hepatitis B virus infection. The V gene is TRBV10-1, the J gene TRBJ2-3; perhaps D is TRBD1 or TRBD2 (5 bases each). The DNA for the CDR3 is TGTGCCAACAGTGAGTCGACGGGACCCAGCACAGATACGCAGTATTTT. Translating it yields CANSESTGPSTDTQYF.